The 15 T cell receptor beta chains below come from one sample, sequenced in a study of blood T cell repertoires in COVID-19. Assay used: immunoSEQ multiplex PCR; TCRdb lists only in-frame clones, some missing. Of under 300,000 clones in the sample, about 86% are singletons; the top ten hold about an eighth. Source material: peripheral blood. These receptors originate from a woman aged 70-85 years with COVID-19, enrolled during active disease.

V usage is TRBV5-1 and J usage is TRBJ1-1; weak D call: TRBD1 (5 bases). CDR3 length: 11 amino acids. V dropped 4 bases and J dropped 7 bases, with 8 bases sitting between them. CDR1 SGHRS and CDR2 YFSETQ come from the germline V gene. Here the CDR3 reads CASSGGIEAFF. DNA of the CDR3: TGCGCCAGCAGCGGGGGGATTGAAGCTTTCTTT. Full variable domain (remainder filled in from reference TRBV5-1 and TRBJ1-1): KAGVTQTPRYLIKTRGQQVTLSCSPISGHRSVSWYQQTPGQGLQFLFEYFSETQRNKGNFPGRFSGRQFSNSRSEMNVSTLELGDSALYLCASSGGIEAFFGQGTRLTVV.

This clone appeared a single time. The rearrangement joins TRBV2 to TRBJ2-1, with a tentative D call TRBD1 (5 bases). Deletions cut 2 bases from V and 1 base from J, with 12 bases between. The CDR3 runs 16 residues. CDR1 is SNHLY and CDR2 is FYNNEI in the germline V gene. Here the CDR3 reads CASSERRQGSYNEQFF. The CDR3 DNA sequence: TGTGCCAGCAGTGAAAGGCGGCAGGGTTCCTACAATGAGCAGTTCTTC. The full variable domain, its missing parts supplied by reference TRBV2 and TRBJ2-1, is EPEVTQTPSHQVTQMGQEVILRCVPISNHLYFYWYRQILGQKVEFLVSFYNNEISEKSEIFDDQFSVERPDGSNFTLKIRSTKLEDSAMYFCASSERRQGSYNEQFFGPGTRLTVL.

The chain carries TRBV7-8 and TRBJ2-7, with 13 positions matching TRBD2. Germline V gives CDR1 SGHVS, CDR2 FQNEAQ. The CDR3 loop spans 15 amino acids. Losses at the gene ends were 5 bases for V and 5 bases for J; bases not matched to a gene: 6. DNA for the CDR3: TGTGCCAGCAGCCCTGGGACTAGCGGGGTCGACGAGCAGTACTTC. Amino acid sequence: CASSPGTSGVDEQYF.

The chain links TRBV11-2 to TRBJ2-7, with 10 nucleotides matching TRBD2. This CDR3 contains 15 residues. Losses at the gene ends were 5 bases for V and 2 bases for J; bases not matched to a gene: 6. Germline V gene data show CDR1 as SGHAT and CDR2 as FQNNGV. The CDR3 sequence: CASSPTSGFTYEQYF. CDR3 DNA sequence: TGTGCCAGCAGCCCGACTAGCGGGTTCACCTACGAGCAGTACTTC.

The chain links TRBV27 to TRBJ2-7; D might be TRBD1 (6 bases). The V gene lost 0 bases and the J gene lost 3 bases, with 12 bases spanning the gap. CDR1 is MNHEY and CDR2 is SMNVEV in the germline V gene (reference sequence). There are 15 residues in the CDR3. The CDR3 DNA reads TGTGCCAGCAGTTTATCACCAGGGGCAAACTACGAGCAGTACTTC. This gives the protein CASSLSPGANYEQYF.

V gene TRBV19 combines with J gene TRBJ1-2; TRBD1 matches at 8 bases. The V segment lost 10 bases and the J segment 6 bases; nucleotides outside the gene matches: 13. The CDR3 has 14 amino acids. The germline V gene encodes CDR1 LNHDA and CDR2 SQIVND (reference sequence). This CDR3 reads CAKPQTGVWDGYTF. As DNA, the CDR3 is TGTGCCAAACCCCAGACAGGGGTTTGGGATGGCTACACCTTC.

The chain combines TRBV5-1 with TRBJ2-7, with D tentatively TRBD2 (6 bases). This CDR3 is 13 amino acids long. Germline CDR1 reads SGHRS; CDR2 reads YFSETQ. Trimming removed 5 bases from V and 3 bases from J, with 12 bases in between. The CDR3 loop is CASRNTGGYEQYF. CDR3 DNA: TGCGCCAGCAGAAATACCGGGGGCTACGAGCAGTACTTC.

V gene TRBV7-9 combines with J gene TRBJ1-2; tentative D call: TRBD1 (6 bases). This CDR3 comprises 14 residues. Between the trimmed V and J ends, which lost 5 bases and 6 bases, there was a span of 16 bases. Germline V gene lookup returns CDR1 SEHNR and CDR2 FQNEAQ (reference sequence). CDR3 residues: CASSEVGGAHGYTF. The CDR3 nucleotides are TGTGCCAGCAGCGAAGTGGGGGGGGCCCATGGCTACACCTTC.

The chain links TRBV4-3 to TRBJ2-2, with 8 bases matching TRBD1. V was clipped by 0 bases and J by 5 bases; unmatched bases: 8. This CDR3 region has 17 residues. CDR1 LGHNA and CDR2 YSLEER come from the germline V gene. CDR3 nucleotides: TGCGCCAGCAGCCAAGATCCCCAGGGGGCAGGTACCGGGGAGCTGTTTTTT. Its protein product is CASSQDPQGAGTGELFF.

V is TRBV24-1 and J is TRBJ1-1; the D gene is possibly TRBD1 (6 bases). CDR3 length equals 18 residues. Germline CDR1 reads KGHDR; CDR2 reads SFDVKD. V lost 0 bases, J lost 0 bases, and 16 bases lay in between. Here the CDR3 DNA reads TGTGCCACCAGTGATTTGAACGGGGGGCGAGGTGTGAACACTGAAGCTTTCTTT. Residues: CATSDLNGGRGVNTEAFF.

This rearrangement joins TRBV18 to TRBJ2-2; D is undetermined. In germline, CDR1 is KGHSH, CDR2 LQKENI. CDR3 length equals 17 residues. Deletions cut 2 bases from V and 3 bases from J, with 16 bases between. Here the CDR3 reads CASSPVGVPRDTGELFF. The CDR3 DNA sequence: TGTGCCAGCTCACCAGTCGGCGTTCCCCGGGACACCGGGGAGCTGTTTTTT.

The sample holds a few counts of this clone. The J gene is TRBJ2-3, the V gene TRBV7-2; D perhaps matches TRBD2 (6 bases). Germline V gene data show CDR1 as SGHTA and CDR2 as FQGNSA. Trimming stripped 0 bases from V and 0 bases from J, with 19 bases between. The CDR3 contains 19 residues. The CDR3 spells CASSLALYRGASSTDTQYF. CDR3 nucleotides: TGTGCCAGCAGCTTAGCGCTATATCGCGGGGCTTCTAGCACAGATACGCAGTATTTT.

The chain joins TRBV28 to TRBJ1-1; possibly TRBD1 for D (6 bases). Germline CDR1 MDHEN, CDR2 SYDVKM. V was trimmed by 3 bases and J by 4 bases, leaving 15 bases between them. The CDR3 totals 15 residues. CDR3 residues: CASSLVGGAGTEAFF. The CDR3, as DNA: TGTGCCAGCAGTTTGGTAGGGGGGGCTGGCACTGAAGCTTTCTTT.

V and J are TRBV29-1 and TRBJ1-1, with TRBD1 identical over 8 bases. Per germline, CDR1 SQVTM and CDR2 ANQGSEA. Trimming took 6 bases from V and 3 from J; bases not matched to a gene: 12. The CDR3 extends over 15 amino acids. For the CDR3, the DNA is TGCAGCGTCTACCCTACAGGGGGGATAGACACTGAAGCTTTCTTT. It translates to CSVYPTGGIDTEAFF.

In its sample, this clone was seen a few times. The CDR3 region is CAWSAGTGGSESPLHF. In DNA, the CDR3 is TGTGCCTGGAGTGCCGGGACAGGGGGGTCGGAGTCACCCCTCCACTTT. The genes are TRBV30 and TRBJ1-6; 11 bases agree with TRBD1. With V trimmed by 1 base and J by 10 bases, 9 bases remained unmatched. The CDR3 runs to 16 residues. The germline gives CDR1 GTSNPN, CDR2 SVGIG (reference sequence). Together with reference TRBV30 and TRBJ1-6, the CDR3 gives the full variable domain: SQTIHQWPATLVQPVGSPLSLECTVEGTSNPNLYWYRQAAGRGLQLLFYSVGIGQISSEVPQNLSASRPQDRQFILSSKKLLLSDSGFYLCAWSAGTGGSESPLHFGNGTRLTVT.